This T cell receptor (beta chain) appears in the sequencing data of a study of control samples from healthy donors and cancer patients. The ends were cut back, 4 bases at V and 5 bases at J, with 12 bases in the middle. This CDR3 spans 13 amino acids. Germline V lookup: CDR1 SQVTM, CDR2 ANQGSEA. Method: immunoSEQ multiplex PCR; TCRdb's copy keeps in-frame clones and lacks some. The sample holds about 110,000 clones; 90% are singletons and the top ten take 3.5% to 4.5%. Input material: blood. The sequence was collected from a human donor in good health. The donor label of this sample is uncertain. The chain is built from TRBV29-1 and TRBJ2-1, with D uncertain. The CDR3 is CSVVWAWNNEQFF. In DNA form, the CDR3 reads TGCAGCGTTGTTTGGGCGTGGAACAATGAGCAGTTCTTC.